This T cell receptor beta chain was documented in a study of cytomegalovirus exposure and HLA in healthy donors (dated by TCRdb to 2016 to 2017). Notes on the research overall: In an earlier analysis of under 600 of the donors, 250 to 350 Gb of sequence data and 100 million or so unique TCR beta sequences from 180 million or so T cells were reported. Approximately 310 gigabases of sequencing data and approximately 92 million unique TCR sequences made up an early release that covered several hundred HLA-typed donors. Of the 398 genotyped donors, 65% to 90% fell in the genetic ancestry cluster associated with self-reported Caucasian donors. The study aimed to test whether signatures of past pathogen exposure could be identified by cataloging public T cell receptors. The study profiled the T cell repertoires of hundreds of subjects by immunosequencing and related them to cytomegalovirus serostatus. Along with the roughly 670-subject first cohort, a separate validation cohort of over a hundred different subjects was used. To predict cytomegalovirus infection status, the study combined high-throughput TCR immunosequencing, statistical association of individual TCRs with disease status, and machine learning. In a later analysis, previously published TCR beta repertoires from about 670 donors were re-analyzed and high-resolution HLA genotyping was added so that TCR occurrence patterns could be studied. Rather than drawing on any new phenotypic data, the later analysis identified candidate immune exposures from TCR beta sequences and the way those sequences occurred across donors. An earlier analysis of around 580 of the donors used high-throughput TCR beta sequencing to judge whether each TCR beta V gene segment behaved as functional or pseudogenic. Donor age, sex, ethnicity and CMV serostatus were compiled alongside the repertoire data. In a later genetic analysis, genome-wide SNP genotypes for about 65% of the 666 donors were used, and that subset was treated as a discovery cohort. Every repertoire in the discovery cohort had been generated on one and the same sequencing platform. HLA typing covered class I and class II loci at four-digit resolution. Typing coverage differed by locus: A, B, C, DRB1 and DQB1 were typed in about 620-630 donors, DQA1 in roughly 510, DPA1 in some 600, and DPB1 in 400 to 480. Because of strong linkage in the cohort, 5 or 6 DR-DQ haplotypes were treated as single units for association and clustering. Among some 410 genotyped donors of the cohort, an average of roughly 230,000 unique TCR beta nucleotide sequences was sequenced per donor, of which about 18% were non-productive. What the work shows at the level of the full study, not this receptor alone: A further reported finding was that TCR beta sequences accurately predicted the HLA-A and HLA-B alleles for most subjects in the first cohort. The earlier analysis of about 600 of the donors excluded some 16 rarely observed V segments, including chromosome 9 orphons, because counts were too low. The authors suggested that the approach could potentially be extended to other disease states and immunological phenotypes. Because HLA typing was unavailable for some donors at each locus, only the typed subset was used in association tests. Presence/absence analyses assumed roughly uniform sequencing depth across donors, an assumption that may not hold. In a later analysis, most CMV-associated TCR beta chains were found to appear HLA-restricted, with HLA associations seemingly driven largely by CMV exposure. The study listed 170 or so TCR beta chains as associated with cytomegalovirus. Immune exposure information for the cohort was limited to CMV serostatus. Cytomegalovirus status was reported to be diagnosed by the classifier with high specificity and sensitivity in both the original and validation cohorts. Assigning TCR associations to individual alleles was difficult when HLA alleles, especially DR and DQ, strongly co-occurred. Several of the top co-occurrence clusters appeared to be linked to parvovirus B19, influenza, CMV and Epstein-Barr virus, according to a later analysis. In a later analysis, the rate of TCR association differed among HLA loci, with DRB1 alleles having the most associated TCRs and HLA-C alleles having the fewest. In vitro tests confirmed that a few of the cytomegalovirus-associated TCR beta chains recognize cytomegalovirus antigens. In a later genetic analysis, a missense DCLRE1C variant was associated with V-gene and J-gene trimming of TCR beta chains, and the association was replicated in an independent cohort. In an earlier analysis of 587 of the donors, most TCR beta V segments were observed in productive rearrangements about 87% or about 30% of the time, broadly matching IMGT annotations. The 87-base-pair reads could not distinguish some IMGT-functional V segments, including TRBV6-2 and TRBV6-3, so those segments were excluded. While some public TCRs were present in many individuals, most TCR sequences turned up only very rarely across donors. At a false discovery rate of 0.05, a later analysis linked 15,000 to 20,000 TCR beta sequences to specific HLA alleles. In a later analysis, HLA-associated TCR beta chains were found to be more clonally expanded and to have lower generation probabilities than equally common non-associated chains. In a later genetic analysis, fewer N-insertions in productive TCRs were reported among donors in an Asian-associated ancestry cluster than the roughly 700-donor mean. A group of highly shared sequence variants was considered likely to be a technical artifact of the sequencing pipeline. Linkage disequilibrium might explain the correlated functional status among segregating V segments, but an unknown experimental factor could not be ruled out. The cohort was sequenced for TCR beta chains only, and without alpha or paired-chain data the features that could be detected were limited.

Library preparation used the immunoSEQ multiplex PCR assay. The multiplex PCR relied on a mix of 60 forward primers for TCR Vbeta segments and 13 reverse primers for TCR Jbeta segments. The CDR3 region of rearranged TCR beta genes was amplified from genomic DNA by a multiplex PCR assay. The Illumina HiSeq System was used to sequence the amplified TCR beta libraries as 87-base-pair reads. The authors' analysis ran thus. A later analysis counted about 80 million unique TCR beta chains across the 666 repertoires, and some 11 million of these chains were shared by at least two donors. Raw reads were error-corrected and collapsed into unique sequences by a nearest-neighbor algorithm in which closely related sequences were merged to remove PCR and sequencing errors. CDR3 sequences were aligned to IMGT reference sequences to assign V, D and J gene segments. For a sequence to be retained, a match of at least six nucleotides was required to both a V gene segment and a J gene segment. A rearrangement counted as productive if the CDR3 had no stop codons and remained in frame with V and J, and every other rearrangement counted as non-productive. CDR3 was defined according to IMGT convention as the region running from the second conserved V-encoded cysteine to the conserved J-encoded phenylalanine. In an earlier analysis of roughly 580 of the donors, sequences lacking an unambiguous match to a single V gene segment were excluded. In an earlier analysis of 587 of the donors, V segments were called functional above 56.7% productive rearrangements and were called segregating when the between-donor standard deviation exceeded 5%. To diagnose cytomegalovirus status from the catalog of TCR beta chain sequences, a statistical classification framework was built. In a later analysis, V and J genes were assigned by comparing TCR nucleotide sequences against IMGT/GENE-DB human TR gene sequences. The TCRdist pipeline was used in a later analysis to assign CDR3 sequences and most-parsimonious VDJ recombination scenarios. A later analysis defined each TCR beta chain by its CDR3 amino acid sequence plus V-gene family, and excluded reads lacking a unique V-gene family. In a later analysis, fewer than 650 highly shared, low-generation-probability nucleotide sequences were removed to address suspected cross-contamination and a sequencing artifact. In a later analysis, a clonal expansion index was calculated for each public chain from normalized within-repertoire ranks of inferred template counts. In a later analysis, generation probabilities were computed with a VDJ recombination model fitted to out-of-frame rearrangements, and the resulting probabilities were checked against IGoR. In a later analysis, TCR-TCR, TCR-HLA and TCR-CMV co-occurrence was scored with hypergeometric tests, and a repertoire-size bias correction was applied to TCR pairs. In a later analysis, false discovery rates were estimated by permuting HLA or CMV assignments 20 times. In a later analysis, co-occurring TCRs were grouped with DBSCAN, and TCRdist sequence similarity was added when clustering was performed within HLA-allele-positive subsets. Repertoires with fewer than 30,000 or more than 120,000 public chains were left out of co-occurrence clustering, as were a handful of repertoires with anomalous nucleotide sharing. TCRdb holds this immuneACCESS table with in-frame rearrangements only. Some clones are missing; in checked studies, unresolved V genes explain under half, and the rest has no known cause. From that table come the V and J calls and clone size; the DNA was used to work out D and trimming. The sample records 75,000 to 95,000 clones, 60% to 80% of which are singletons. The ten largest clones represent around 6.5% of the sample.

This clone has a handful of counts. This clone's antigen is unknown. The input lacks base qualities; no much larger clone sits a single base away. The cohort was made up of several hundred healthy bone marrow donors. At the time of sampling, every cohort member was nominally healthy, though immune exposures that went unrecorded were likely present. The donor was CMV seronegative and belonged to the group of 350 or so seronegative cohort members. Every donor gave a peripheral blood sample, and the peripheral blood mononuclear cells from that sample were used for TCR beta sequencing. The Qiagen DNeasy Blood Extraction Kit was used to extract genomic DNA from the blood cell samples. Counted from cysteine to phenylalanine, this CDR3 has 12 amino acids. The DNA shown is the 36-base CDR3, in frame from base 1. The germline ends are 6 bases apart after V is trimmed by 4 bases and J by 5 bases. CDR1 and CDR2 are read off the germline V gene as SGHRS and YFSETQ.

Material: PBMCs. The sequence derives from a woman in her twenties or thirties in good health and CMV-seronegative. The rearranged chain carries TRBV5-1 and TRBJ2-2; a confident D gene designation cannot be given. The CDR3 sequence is CASSPRTGELFF. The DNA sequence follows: TGCGCCAGCAGCCCACGGACCGGGGAGCTGTTTTTT.